This TCR beta chain was sequenced in a study of cytomegalovirus exposure and HLA in healthy donors listed by TCRdb under 2017. Study-level background: According to an earlier analysis of several hundred of the donors, roughly 180 million T cells yielded approximately 120 million unique TCR beta sequences and 250 to 350 Gb of sequence data. An early release that covered some 630 HLA-typed donors contained approximately 300 gigabases of sequencing data and tens of millions of unique TCR sequences. Of the 350 to 450 genotyped donors, around 81% fell in the genetic ancestry cluster associated with self-reported Caucasian donors. The study aimed to test whether cataloging public T cell receptors could reveal signatures of past pathogen exposure. The study profiled the T cell repertoires of 550 to 700 subjects by immunosequencing and related them to cytomegalovirus serostatus. A separate validation cohort of 90 to 150 different subjects was used in addition to the approximately 640-subject first cohort. To predict cytomegalovirus infection status, the study brought together high-throughput TCR immunosequencing, statistical association of individual TCRs with disease status, and machine learning. In a later analysis, previously published TCR beta repertoires from 670 or so donors were re-analyzed and high-resolution HLA genotyping was added so that TCR occurrence patterns could be studied. The later analysis used no new phenotypic data to find candidate immune exposures, relying instead on TCR beta sequences and their occurrence across donors. An earlier analysis of about 620 of the donors applied high-throughput TCR beta sequencing to assess whether each TCR beta V gene segment acted as functional or pseudogenic. Alongside the repertoire data, information on donor age, sex, ethnicity and CMV serostatus was compiled. In a later genetic analysis, genome-wide SNP genotypes for about 65% of the roughly 700 donors were used, and that subset was treated as a discovery cohort. All discovery cohort repertoires had been generated using a single sequencing platform. HLA typing included class I and class II loci at four-digit resolution. Typing coverage varied by locus: 629-630 donors for A, B, C, DRB1 and DQB1; roughly 560 for DQA1; around 570 for DPA1; around 490 for DPB1. Five DR-DQ haplotypes were treated as single units for association and clustering because of strong linkage in the cohort. Among roughly 400 genotyped donors of the cohort, an average of around 240,000 unique TCR beta nucleotide sequences were sequenced per donor, around a sixth of them non-productive. The full study reports these points: The cohort was sequenced for TCR beta chains only, and without alpha or paired-chain data the features that could be detected were limited. A further reported finding was that TCR beta sequences accurately predicted the HLA-A and HLA-B alleles for most subjects in the first cohort. A later analysis found that HLA-associated TCR beta chains were more clonally expanded and had lower generation probabilities than equally common non-associated chains. A few of the identified cytomegalovirus-associated TCR beta chains were confirmed in vitro to be specific for cytomegalovirus antigens. CMV serostatus was the only immune exposure information available for the cohort. Cytomegalovirus status was reported to be diagnosed by the classifier with high specificity and sensitivity in both the original and validation cohorts. The authors suggested that the approach could potentially be generalized to other disease states and immunological phenotypes. A later analysis associated 16,951 TCR beta sequences with specific HLA alleles at a false discovery rate of 0.05. Linkage disequilibrium might explain the correlated functional status among segregating V segments, but an unknown experimental factor could not be ruled out. While some public TCRs were present in many individuals, most TCR sequences turned up only very rarely across donors. Strong co-occurrence of HLA alleles, especially DR and DQ, made assigning TCR associations to individual alleles difficult. Some IMGT-functional V segments, including TRBV6-2 and TRBV6-3, could not be distinguished by the 87-base-pair reads and were therefore excluded. A group of highly shared sequence variants was considered likely to be a technical artifact of the sequencing pipeline. HLA typing was unavailable for some donors at each locus, so association tests used only the typed subset. Sequencing depth was assumed to be roughly uniform across donors in the presence/absence analyses, though that assumption may not hold. In a later genetic analysis, a missense DCLRE1C variant was associated with V-gene and J-gene trimming of TCR beta chains, and the association was replicated in an independent cohort. A later analysis found that TCR association rates varied across HLA loci, with DRB1 alleles showing the most associated TCRs and HLA-C alleles the fewest. According to a later genetic analysis, donors in an Asian-associated ancestry cluster had fewer N-insertions in productive TCRs than the approximately 630-donor mean. The earlier analysis of around 600 of the donors excluded roughly 16 rarely observed V segments, including chromosome 9 orphons, because counts were too low. In a later analysis, several top co-occurrence clusters were reported to appear linked to parvovirus B19, influenza, CMV and Epstein-Barr virus. In a later analysis, most CMV-associated TCR beta chains were found to appear HLA-restricted, with HLA associations seemingly driven largely by CMV exposure. The study gave a list of roughly 150 TCR beta chains associated with cytomegalovirus. Broadly in line with IMGT annotations, most TCR beta V segments showed up in productive rearrangements about 87% or about 30% of the time in an earlier analysis of 587 of the donors.

The cohort comprised 710 or so healthy bone marrow donors. At the time of sampling, every cohort member was nominally healthy, though immune exposures that went unrecorded were likely present. The donor tested CMV seronegative, placing the donor among the approximately 360 seronegative members of the cohort. A peripheral blood sample was collected from each donor, and TCR beta sequencing was performed on peripheral blood mononuclear cells. Genomic DNA extraction from the blood cell samples was performed with the Qiagen DNeasy Blood Extraction Kit. The protocol used for the library was the immunoSEQ multiplex PCR assay. A mixture of 60 forward primers for TCR Vbeta segments and 13 reverse primers for TCR Jbeta segments was used in the multiplex PCR. The CDR3 region of rearranged TCR beta genes was amplified from genomic DNA by a multiplex PCR assay. The Illumina HiSeq System was used to sequence the amplified TCR beta libraries as 87-base-pair reads. As for how the authors treated the data: Across the 700 or so repertoires, a later analysis counted 80 million or so unique TCR beta chains, about 10 million of which were shared by at least two donors. A nearest-neighbor algorithm error-corrected the raw reads and collapsed the reads into unique sequences, merging closely related sequences to remove PCR and sequencing errors. V, D and J gene segments were assigned by aligning CDR3 sequences to IMGT reference sequences. For a sequence to be retained, at least a six-nucleotide match to both a V gene segment and a J gene segment was required. A rearrangement was called productive if the CDR3 had no stop codons and remained in frame with V and J, and every other rearrangement was called non-productive. Following IMGT convention, CDR3 was defined as the stretch from the second conserved V-encoded cysteine to the conserved J-encoded phenylalanine. In an earlier analysis of around 570 of the donors, sequences lacking an unambiguous match to a single V gene segment were excluded. In an earlier analysis of about 590 of the donors, a V segment was called functional when productive rearrangements were above 56.7%, and segregating when the standard deviation between donors exceeded 5%. To diagnose cytomegalovirus status from the catalog of TCR beta chain sequences, a statistical classification framework was built. A later analysis assigned V and J genes by comparing TCR nucleotide sequences with IMGT/GENE-DB human TR gene sequences. In a later analysis, CDR3 sequences and most-parsimonious VDJ recombination scenarios were assigned using the TCRdist pipeline. A later analysis defined each TCR beta chain by its CDR3 amino acid sequence plus V-gene family, and excluded reads lacking a unique V-gene family. To address suspected cross-contamination and a sequencing artifact, a later analysis removed 450 to 700 highly shared, low-generation-probability nucleotide sequences. In a later analysis, a clonal expansion index for each public chain was calculated from normalized within-repertoire ranks of inferred template counts. In a later analysis, generation probabilities were computed with a VDJ recombination model fitted to out-of-frame rearrangements, and the resulting probabilities were checked against IGoR. In a later analysis, hypergeometric tests were used to score TCR-TCR, TCR-HLA and TCR-CMV co-occurrence, with a repertoire-size bias correction applied to TCR pairs. To estimate false discovery rates, a later analysis permuted the HLA or CMV assignments 20 times. In a later analysis, co-occurring TCRs were grouped with DBSCAN, and TCRdist sequence similarity was added when clustering was performed within HLA-allele-positive subsets. For co-occurrence clustering, repertoires with fewer than 30,000 or more than 120,000 public chains were excluded, along with 4 to 6 repertoires with anomalous nucleotide sharing. TCRdb re-hosts the immuneACCESS table, in-frame sequences only. Its copies lack some clones; in the studies checked, an unresolved V gene accounts for under half of them, and the cause for the rest is not known. V and J calls and clone size are as listed in that table; D and trimming were resolved from the DNA. Present in this sample are over 100,000 clones, about 83% of which were seen just once. The top ten constitute 2% to 3% of the sample.

CDR1 and CDR2, looked up from the germline V gene (reference sequence), are MNHEY and SMNVEV. Here V drops 7 bases and J drops 1 base, and the junction holds 2 bases not matched to any gene. The CDR3 has 13 amino acids, counting the end cysteine and phenylalanine. Only the CDR3 part of the read is kept: 39 bases, read in frame from the first base. Note on this clone: No cognate antigen has been identified for it. No much larger clonotype is one base removed from it; base qualities were not supplied. The same CDR3 can be traced to other DNA sequences in this sample.

The TCR was taken from a female donor in good health and CMV-seronegative. Rearrangement joined TRBV27 to TRBJ2-3, with TRBD1 identical over 7 junction bases. Sequenced material: PBMCs. Here is the DNA: TGTGCCAGCAATGGACAGGGCACAGATACGCAGTATTTT. It is translated as CASNGQGTDTQYF.